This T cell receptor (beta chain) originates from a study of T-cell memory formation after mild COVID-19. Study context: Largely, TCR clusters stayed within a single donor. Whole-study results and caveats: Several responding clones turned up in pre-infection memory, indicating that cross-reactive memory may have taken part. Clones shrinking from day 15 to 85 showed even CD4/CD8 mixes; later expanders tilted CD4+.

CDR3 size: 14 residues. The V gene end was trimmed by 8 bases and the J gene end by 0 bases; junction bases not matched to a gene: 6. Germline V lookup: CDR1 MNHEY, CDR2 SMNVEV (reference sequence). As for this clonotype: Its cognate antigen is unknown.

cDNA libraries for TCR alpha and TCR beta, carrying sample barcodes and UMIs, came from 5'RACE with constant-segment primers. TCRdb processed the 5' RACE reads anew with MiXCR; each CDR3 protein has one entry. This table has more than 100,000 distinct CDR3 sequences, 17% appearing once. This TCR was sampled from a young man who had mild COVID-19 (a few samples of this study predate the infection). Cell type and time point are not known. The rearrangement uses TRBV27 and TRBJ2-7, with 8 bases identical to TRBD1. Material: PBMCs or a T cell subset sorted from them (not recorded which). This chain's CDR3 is CASGRTGLSYEQYF. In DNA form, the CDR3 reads TGTGCCAGCGGTCGGACAGGGCTCTCCTACGAGCAGTACTTC.